Following are 13 T cell receptor beta chains from one sample sequenced in a study. In TCRdb, the RT-PCR reads were re-called with MiXCR into one record per CDR3 protein. Of about 700,000 distinct CDR3 sequences listed, 13% to 15% are singletons. What was sequenced was memory CD4+ T cells from blood. These receptors were taken from a female donor in good health, serving as a healthy control.

The gene calls are TRBV6-1 and TRBJ1-3; D remains unclear. V was pared by 3 bases and J by 0 bases, with 9 bases between. CDR3 size: 15 residues. Germline V gene data show CDR1 as MNHNS and CDR2 as SASEGT. The CDR3 DNA reads as TGTGCCAGCAGTGATGCGGACTTCTCTGGAAACACCATATATTTT. Its translation: CASSDADFSGNTIYF.

The rearrangement links TRBV6-1 to TRBJ2-6; the D call may be TRBD1 or TRBD2 (5 bases each). V shed 3 bases and J shed 2 bases, with 14 bases lying between them. This CDR3 is built from 17 residues. Germline assignment: CDR1 MNHNS and CDR2 SASEGT. CDR3 nucleotide sequence: TGTGCCAGCAGTGATCAGGGAGCCGTCCCTGGGGCCAACGTCCTGACTTTC. Protein product: CASSDQGAVPGANVLTF.

There are a few counts of this clonotype. This rearrangement joins TRBV10-3 to TRBJ1-6; a weak D match, TRBD1 (6 bases). Germline CDR1 reads ENHRY; CDR2 reads SYGVKD. This CDR3 is 16 amino acids long. V was clipped by 4 bases and J by 0 bases, with 10 bases between them. CDR3 amino acids: CAISATGSSYNSPLHF. The DNA of the CDR3 is TGTGCCATCAGTGCAACAGGGAGCTCCTATAATTCACCCCTCCACTTT.

This sequence joins TRBV4-1 and TRBJ1-5, with D perhaps matching TRBD1 (5 bases). There are 15 residues in the CDR3. Germline lookup yields CDR1 MGHRA and CDR2 YSYEKL. V was cut by 0 bases and J by 6 bases, with 12 bases left in between. CDR3 in DNA: TGCGCCAGCAGCCAAGATGGGGCAGGTCTTCAGCCCCAGCATTTT. Its translation is CASSQDGAGLQPQHF.

This clonotype was seen more than once but under ten times. The rearrangement joins TRBV19 to TRBJ1-2, with D unclear. Germline V lookup: CDR1 LNHDA, CDR2 SQIVND (reference sequence). This CDR3 comprises 15 residues. With 1 base removed from V and 6 bases from J, the gap between germline ends came to 15 bases. The CDR3 sequence is CASSIAATLTNGYTF. CDR3 in DNA: TGTGCCAGTAGTATAGCGGCCACATTGACTAATGGCTACACCTTC. Drawing the rest from reference TRBV19 and TRBJ1-2, the complete variable domain is DGGITQSPKYLFRKEGQNVTLSCEQNLNHDAMYWYRQDPGQGLRLIYYSQIVNDFQKGDIAEGYSVSREKKESFPLTVTSAQKNPTAFYLCASSIAATLTNGYTFGSGTRLTVV.

This clonotype was seen a few times. The rearrangement links TRBV7-2 to TRBJ1-1; TRBD1 matches at 7 bases. Germline lookup yields CDR1 SGHTA and CDR2 FQGNSA. The CDR3 is 13 residues long. J lost 12 bases, V lost 2 bases, and 9 bases had no gene match. CDR3 in amino acids: CASSLLTGTGTFF. DNA for the CDR3: TGTGCCAGCAGCTTATTGACAGGGACGGGTACTTTCTTT. Combining the CDR3 with reference TRBV7-2 and TRBJ1-1 gives the whole variable domain GAGVSQSPSNKVTEKGKDVELRCDPISGHTALYWYRQSLGQGLEFLIYFQGNSAPDKSGLPSDRFSAERTGGSVSTLTIQRTQQEDSAVYLCASSLLTGTGTFFGQGTRLTVV.

This clonotype has only a few counts. This chain uses TRBV10-3 with TRBJ1-6, with D hard to call. The germline V gene encodes CDR1 ENHRY and CDR2 SYGVKD. The CDR3 spans 15 residues. V was shortened by 6 bases and J by 9 bases, with 18 bases between the two germline ends. CDR3 protein: CAISPRLSPGSPLHF. CDR3 nucleotides: TGTGCCATCAGCCCCAGACTCTCGCCGGGTTCACCCCTCCACTTT.

V is TRBV24-1 and J is TRBJ2-1, with 8 bases lining up with TRBD2. Germline CDR1 reads KGHDR; CDR2 reads SFDVKD. The CDR3 consists of 20 residues. Unmatched junction bases numbered 15, after V lost 3 bases and J lost 0 bases. The CDR3 DNA reads as TGTGCCACCAGTGATAACCTGCCCGGGAGGGCCGGCTCCTCCTACAATGAGCAGTTCTTC. Translating gives CATSDNLPGRAGSSYNEQFF.

This rearrangement joins TRBV6-2 or TRBV6-3 to TRBJ1-5; TRBD1 might be the D (5 bases). Germline V gene data show CDR1 as MNHEY and CDR2 as SVGEGT. The CDR3 length is 14 residues. V lost 7 bases and J lost 3, with 13 bases in between. The DNA for the CDR3 is TGTGCCAGCACCCACAGGTCCTACAATCAGCCCCAGCATTTT. Its protein product is CASTHRSYNQPQHF.

This clonotype showed up many times. The rearrangement links TRBV6-1 to TRBJ1-3; D remains unclear. V was clipped by 7 bases and J by 3 bases, with 13 bases between them. The germline CDR1 and CDR2 sequences are MNHNS and SASEGT. CDR3 length equals 14 residues. This CDR3 is CASIEGGLGNTIYF. CDR3 nucleotides: TGTGCCAGCATTGAGGGCGGCCTTGGAAACACCATATATTTT.

This clonotype was picked up many times. The chain employs TRBV6-5 and TRBJ1-6; TRBD1 aligns across 7 bases. CDR1 is MNHEY, CDR2 SVGAGI, per germline. The CDR3 length is 18 residues. The ends lost 7 bases at V and 3 bases at J; junction bases unmatched: 15. CDR3 DNA sequence: TGTGCCAGCACCCGGACAGGAAACCCCCTTGACTATAATTCACCCCTCCACTTT. This sequence encodes CASTRTGNPLDYNSPLHF.

The chain links TRBV20-1 to TRBJ2-4, with D tentatively TRBD2 (5 bases). Germline lookup yields CDR1 DFQATT and CDR2 SNEGSKA (reference sequence). The V and J ends lost 1 base and 13 bases respectively, with 11 bases between them. CDR3 length: 11 residues. The CDR3 DNA reads as TGCAGTGCTAGAGGTCTCCTAGCCCAGTACTTC. It translates to CSARGLLAQYF.

The chain joins TRBV6-6 to TRBJ1-2, with a weak D call TRBD1 (5 bases). This CDR3 has 13 residues. The germline V gene encodes CDR1 MNHNY and CDR2 SVGAGI (reference sequence). The ends were cut back, 5 bases at V and 6 bases at J, with 13 bases in the middle. CDR3 DNA sequence: TGTGCCAGCAGTCTCGAAACGGGGCATGGCTACACCTTC. The encoded protein is CASSLETGHGYTF.